This TCR beta chain was observed in a study of OX40 agonist ivuxolimab in advanced cancers. Regarding the study as a whole: A proportion of nonresponders additionally exhibited low normalized T-cell clonal expansion. Expanded peripheral T cell antigen specificity was not determined.

The CDR3 consists of 15 residues. V lost 6 bases, J lost 0 bases, and 6 bases stayed unmatched. In germline, CDR1 is SNHLY, CDR2 FYNNEI. Sequenced by immunoSEQ multiplex PCR; TCRdb stores in-frame clones only, minus some. The sample includes more than 90,000 clones, approximately 80% of them seen just once. A remark on this clone: What it binds is not known.

This clonotype was sampled from an adult with an advanced solid tumor such as melanoma, head and neck, liver or kidney cancer. Sample: CD4+ or CD8+ T cells sorted from blood, taken in a trial of the OX40 agonist ivuxolimab. The chain is built from TRBV2 and TRBJ2-3; 7 positions match TRBD1. CDR3 in amino acids: CASRGDRRSTDTQYF. The CDR3 DNA is TGTGCCAGCAGGGGGGACAGACGAAGCACAGATACGCAGTATTTT.